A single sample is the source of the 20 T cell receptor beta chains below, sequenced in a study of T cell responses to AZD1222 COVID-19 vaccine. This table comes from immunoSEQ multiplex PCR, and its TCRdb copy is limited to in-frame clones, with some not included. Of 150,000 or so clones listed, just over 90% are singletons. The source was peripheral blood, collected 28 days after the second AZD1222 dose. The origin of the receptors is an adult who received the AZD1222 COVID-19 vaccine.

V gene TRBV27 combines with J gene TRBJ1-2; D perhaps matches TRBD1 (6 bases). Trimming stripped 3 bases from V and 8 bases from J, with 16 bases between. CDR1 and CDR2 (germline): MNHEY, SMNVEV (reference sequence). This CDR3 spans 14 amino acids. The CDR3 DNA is TGTGCCAGCAGTTTTGGGGCAGGGGCGCAGGGCTACACCTTC. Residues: CASSFGAGAQGYTF.

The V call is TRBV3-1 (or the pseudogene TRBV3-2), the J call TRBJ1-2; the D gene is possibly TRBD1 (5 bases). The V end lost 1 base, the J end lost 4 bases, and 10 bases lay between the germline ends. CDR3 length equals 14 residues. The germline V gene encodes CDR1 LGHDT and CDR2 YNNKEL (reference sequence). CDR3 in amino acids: CASSQGDRSYGYTF. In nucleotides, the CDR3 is TGTGCCAGCAGCCAAGGGGACCGCTCCTATGGCTACACCTTC.

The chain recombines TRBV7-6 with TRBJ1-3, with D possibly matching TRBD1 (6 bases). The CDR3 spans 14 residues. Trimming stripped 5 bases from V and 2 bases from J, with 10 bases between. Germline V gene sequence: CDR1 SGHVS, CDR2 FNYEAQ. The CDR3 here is CASSQGNTGNTIYF. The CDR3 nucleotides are TGTGCCAGCAGCCAGGGGAATACTGGAAACACCATATATTTT.

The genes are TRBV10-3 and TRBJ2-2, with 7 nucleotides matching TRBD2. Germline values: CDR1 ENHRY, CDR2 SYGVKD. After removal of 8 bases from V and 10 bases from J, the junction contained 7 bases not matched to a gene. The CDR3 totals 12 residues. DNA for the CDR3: TGTGCCATCGGCAGCGGGGTTGAGGAGCTGTTTTTT. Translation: CAIGSGVEELFF.

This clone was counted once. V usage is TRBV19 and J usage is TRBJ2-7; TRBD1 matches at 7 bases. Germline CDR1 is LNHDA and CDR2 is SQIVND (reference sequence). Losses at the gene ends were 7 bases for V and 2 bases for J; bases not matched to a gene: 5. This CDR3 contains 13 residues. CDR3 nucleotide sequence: TGTGCCAGTATGGGACAGAGCCCCTACGAGCAGTACTTC. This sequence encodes CASMGQSPYEQYF.

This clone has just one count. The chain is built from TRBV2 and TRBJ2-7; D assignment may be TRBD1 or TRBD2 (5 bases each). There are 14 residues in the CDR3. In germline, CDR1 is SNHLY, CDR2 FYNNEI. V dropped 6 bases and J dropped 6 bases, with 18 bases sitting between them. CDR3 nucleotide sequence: TGTGCCAGCAGAGACCGGGACCCGGTCGGCGAGCAGTACTTC. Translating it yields CASRDRDPVGEQYF.

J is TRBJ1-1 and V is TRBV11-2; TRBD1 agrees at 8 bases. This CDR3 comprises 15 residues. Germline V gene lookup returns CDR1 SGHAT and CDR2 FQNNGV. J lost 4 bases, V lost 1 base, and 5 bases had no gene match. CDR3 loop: CASSLVHRGVTEAFF. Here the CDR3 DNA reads TGTGCCAGCAGCTTAGTCCACAGGGGGGTCACTGAAGCTTTCTTT.

The CDR3 DNA reads TGTGCCAGCAGCTTAGTACGGACCGAGCGCTCCTACAATGAGCAGTTCTTC. It encodes CASSLVRTERSYNEQFF. This rearrangement joins TRBV7-6 to TRBJ2-1; D gene unclear. From germline, CDR1 is SGHVS and CDR2 FNYEAQ. Trimming took off 1 base at V and 0 bases at J, with 13 bases between the two ends. The CDR3 consists of 17 residues.

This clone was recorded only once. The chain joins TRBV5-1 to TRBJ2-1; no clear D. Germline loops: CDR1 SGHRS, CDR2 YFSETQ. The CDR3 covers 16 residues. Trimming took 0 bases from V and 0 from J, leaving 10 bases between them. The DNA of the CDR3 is TGCGCCAGCAGCTTGGGGGTAGCCCCCTCCTACAATGAGCAGTTCTTC. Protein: CASSLGVAPSYNEQFF.

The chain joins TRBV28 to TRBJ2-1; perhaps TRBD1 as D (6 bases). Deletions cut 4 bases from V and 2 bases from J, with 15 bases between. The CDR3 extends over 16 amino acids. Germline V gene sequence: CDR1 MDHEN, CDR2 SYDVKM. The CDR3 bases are TGTGCCAGCAGTTCAAGAGGGGGAATCGCCTACAATGAGCAGTTCTTC. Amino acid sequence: CASSSRGGIAYNEQFF.

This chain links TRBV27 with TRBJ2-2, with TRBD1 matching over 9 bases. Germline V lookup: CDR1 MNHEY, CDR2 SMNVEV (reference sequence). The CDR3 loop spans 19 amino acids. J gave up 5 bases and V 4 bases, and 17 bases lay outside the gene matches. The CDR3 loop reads CASSSSLWSGTGSTGELFF. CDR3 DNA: TGTGCCAGCAGTTCATCCCTATGGTCGGGGACAGGGTCGACCGGGGAGCTGTTTTTT.

CDR3 region: CASSRGSRVNEQFF. CDR3 DNA: TGTGCCAGCAGTCGGGGGTCTCGGGTCAATGAGCAGTTCTTC. This chain joins TRBV6-6 and TRBJ2-1, with D tentatively TRBD2 (6 bases). V lost 5 bases to trimming and J lost 6 bases, with 14 bases between them. Germline lookup yields CDR1 MNHNY and CDR2 SVGAGI (reference sequence). This CDR3 has 14 residues.

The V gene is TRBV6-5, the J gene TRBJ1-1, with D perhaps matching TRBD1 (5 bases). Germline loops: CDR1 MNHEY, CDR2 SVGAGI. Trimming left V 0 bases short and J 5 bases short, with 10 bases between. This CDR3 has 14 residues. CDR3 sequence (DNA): TGTGCCAGCAGTTACTCGGGTAGGGGTACTGAAGCTTTCTTT. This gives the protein CASSYSGRGTEAFF.

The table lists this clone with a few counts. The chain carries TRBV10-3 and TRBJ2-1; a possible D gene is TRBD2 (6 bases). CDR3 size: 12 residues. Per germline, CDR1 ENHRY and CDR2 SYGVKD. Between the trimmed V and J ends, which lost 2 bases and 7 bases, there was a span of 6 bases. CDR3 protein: CAISERGNEQFF. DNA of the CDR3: TGTGCCATCAGTGAGCGGGGGAATGAGCAGTTCTTC.

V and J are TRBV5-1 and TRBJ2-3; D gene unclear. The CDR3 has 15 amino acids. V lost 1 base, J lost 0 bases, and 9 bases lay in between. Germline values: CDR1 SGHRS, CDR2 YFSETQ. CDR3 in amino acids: CASSLISRSTDTQYF. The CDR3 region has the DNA TGCGCCAGCAGCTTGATCAGTCGCAGCACAGATACGCAGTATTTT.

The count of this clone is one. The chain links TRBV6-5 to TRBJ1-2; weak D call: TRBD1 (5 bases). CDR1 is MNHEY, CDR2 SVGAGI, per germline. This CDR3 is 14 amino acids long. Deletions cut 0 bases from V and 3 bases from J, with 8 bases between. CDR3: CASSYSTEDYGYTF. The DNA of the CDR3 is TGTGCCAGCAGTTACTCGACAGAGGACTATGGCTACACCTTC.

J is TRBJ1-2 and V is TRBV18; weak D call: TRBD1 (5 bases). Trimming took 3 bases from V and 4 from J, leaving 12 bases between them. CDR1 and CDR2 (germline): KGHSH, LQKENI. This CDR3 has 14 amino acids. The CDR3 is CASSPLQDGYGYTF. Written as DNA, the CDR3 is TGTGCCAGCTCACCGTTACAGGACGGCTATGGCTACACCTTC.

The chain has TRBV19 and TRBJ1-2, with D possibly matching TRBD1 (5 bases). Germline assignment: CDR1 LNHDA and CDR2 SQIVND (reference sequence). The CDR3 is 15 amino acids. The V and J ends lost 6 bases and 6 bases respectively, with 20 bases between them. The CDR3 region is CASRGGFRRVDGYTF. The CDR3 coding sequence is TGTGCCAGTAGGGGAGGCTTTCGCAGGGTCGATGGCTACACCTTC.

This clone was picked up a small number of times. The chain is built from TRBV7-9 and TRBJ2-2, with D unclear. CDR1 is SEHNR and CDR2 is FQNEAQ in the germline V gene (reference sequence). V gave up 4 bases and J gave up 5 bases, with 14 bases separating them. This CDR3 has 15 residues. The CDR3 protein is CASSSTQAGTGELFF. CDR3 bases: TGTGCCAGCAGCTCGACCCAGGCCGGTACCGGGGAGCTGTTTTTT.

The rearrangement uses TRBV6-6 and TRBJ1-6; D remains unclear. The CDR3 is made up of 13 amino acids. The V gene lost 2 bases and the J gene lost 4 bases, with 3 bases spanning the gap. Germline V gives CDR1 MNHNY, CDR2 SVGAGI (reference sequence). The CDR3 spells CASSYPYNSPLHF. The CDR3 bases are TGTGCCAGCAGTTACCCGTATAATTCACCCCTCCACTTT.